This TCR beta chain was recovered during a study of T cells in Graves' hyperthyroidism and ophthalmopathy. Authors of the study amplified TCR beta CDR3 regions from RNA transcripts. First-round RT-PCR of the TCR CDR3 relied on the HTBI primer set. A single record per CDR3 protein comes from TCRdb applying MiXCR to the multiplex PCR reads. The table records some 580,000 distinct CDR3 sequences, 15% to 20% of them present only once. This clonotype was counted only a few times. CDR1 and CDR2 (germline): DFQATT, SNEGSKA (reference sequence). The CDR3 runs to 14 residues. Trimming removed 3 bases from V and 12 bases from J; junction bases left unmatched: 10.

The clonotype was recovered from a woman aged 40 to 55 with Graves' ophthalmopathy. The chain combines TRBV20-1 with TRBJ2-1, with 11 bases aligning to TRBD2. The sample taken for sequencing was blood. The CDR3 DNA follows: TGCAGTGCTAGGTCGGTTAGCGGGGGGGGATGGCAGTTCTTC. Encoded protein: CSARSVSGGGWQFF.